This TCR beta chain was profiled in a study of blood T cell repertoires in COVID-19. Assay used: immunoSEQ multiplex PCR; TCRdb lists only in-frame clones, some missing. This table has about 310,000 clones, around 89% appearing once. Cohort 3 recovery required two negative PCRs, clearance, or symptom resolution. This clone occurred once. Sequencing used PBMCs or T cells enriched from blood (not recorded which). The sequence was obtained from a woman between 40 and 50 years old who had recovered from COVID-19.

CDR3 in amino acids: CASSVAQGLGFGEQYF. The CDR3 DNA reads TGTGCCAGCAGCGTAGCTCAGGGACTGGGCTTTGGCGAGCAGTACTTC. The gene calls are TRBV9 and TRBJ2-7; maybe TRBD2 (6 bases). The CDR3 loop spans 16 amino acids. Germline CDR1 reads SGDLS; CDR2 reads YYNGEE. V shed 0 bases and J shed 6 bases, with 19 bases lying between them.